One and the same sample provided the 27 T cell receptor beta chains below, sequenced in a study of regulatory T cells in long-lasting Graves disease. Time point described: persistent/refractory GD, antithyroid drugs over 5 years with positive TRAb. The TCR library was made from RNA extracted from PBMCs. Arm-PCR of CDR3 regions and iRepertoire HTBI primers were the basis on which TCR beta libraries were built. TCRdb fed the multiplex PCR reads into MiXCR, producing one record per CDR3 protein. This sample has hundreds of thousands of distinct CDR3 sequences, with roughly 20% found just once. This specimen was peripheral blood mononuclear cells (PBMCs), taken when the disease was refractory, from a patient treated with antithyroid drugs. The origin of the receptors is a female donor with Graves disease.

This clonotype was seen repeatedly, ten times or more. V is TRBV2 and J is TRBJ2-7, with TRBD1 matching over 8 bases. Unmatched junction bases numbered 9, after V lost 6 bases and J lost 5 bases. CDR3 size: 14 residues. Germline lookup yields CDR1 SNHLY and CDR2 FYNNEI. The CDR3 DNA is TGTGCCAGCAGACTAGGGACAGGCGGGGACGAGCAGTACTTC. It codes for CASRLGTGGDEQYF. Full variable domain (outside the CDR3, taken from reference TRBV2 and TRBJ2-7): EPEVTQTPSHQVTQMGQEVILRCVPISNHLYFYWYRQILGQKVEFLVSFYNNEISEKSEIFDDQFSVERPDGSNFTLKIRSTKLEDSAMYFCASRLGTGGDEQYFGPGTRLTVT.

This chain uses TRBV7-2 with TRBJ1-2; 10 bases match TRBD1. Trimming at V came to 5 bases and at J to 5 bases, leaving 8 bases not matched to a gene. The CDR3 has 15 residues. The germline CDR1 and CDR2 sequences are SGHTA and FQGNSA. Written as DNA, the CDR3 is TGTGCCAGCAGCCCGCCGGGACAGGGGAAGTATGGCTACACCTTC. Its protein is CASSPPGQGKYGYTF. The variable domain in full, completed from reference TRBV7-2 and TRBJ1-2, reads GAGVSQSPSNKVTEKGKDVELRCDPISGHTALYWYRQSLGQGLEFLIYFQGNSAPDKSGLPSDRFSAERTGGSVSTLTIQRTQQEDSAVYLCASSPPGQGKYGYTFGSGTRLTVV.

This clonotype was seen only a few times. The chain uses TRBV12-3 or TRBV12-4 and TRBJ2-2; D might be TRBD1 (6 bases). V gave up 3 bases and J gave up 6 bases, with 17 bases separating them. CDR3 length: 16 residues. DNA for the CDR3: TGTGCCAGCAGTTTTGGGATCTACAGGGAAGCCGGGGAGCTGTTTTTT. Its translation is CASSFGIYREAGELFF.

The CDR3 nucleotides read TGTGCCAGCAGCTTAGTGATTAGCGGGAGCGCCGCCCCAGATACGCAGTATTTT. Encoded protein: CASSLVISGSAAPDTQYF. The V call is TRBV7-2, the J call TRBJ2-3, with 9 bases matching TRBD2. V lost 1 base, J lost 4 bases, and 12 bases stayed unmatched. In germline, CDR1 is SGHTA, CDR2 FQGNSA. CDR3 length: 18 residues.

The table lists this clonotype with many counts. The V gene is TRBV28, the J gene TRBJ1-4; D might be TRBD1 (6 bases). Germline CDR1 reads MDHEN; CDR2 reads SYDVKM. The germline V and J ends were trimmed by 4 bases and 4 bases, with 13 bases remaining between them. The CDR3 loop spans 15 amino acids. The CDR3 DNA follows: TGTGCCAGCAGTTCTCCGGGACAACTTAATGAAAAACTGTTTTTT. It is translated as CASSSPGQLNEKLFF.

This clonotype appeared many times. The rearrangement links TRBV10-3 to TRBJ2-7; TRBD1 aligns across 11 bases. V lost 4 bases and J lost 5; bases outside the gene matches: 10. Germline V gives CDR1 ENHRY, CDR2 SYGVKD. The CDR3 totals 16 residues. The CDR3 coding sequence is TGTGCCATCAGTGGAATTGGGACAGGGGGGTCCGACGAGCAGTACTTC. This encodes CAISGIGTGGSDEQYF.

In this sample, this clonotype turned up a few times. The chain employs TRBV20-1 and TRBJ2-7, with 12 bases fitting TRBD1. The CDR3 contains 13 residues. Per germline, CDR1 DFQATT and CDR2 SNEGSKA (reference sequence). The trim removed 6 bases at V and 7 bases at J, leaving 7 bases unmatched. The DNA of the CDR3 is TGCAGTGCGCTCGGGACAGGGGGCAAAGAGCAGTACTTC. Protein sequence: CSALGTGGKEQYF.

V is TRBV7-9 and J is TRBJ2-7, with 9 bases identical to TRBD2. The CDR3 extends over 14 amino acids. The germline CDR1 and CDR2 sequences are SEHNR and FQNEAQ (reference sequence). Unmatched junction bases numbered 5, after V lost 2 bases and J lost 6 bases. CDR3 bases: TGTGCCAGCAGCTTATCTAGCGGGATCGGCGAGCAGTACTTC. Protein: CASSLSSGIGEQYF.

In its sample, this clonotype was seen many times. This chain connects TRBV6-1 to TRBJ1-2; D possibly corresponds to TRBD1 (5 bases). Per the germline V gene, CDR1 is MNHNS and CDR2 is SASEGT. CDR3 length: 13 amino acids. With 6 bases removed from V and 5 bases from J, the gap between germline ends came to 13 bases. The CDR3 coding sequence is TGTGCCAGCAGGCGCCAGGGCGGGTATGGCTACACCTTC. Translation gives CASRRQGGYGYTF.

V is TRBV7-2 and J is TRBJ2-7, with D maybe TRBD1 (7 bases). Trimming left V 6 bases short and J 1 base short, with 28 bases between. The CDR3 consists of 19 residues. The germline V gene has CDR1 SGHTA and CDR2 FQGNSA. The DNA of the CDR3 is TGTGCCAGCAGTCCTACCCTAGGGGGCGGGGTAGTTCGTTCCTACGAGCAGTACTTC. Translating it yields CASSPTLGGGVVRSYEQYF.

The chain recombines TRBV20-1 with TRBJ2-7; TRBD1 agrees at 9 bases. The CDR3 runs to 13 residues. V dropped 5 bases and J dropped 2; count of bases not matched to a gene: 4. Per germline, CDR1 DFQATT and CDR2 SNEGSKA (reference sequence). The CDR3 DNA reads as TGCAGTGCTTCGGGACAGGGAACCTACGAGCAGTACTTC. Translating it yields CSASGQGTYEQYF.

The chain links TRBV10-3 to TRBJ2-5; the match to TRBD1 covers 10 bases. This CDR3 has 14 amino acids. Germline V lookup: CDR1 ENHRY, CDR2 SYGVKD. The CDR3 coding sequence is TGTGTCAGCGCTCCGGGACAGGGGAAAGAGACCCAGTACTTC. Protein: CVSAPGQGKETQYF.

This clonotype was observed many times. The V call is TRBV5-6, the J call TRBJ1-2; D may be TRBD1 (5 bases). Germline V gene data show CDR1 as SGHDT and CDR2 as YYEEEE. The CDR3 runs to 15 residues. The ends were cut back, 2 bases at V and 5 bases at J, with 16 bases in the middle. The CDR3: CASSFLTEDQYGYTF. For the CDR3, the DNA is TGTGCCAGCAGCTTTTTGACAGAAGATCAATATGGCTACACCTTC.

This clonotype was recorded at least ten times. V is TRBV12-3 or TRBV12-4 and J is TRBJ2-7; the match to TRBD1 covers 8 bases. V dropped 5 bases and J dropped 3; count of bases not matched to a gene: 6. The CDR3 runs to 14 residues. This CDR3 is CASSAGQGSYEQYF. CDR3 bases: TGTGCCAGCAGTGCCGGACAGGGAAGCTACGAGCAGTACTTC.

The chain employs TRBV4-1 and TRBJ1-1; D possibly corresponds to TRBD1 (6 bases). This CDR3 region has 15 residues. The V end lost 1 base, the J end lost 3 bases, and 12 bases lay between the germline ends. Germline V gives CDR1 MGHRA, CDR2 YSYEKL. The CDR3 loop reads CASSQGHRVDTEAFF. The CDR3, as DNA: TGCGCCAGCAGCCAAGGTCACAGGGTGGACACTGAAGCTTTCTTT.

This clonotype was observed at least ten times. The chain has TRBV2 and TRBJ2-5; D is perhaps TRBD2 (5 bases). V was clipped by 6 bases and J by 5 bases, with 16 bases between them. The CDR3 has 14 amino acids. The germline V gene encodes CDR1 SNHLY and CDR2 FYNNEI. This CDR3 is CASSRDPHQETQYF. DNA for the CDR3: TGTGCCAGCAGCCGGGATCCCCATCAGGAGACCCAGTACTTC.

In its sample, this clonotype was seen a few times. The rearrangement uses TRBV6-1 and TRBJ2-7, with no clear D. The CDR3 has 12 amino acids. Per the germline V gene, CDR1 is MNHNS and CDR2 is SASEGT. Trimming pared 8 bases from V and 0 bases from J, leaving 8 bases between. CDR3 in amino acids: CASEGSSYEQYF. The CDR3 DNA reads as TGTGCCAGCGAAGGAAGCTCCTACGAGCAGTACTTC.

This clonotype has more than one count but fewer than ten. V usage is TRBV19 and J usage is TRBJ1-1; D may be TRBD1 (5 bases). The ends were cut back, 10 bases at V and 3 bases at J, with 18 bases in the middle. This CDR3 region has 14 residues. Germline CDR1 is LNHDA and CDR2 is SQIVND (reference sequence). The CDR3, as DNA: TGTGCCACCAAATTGGGGGTTTGGGACACTGAAGCTTTCTTT. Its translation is CATKLGVWDTEAFF.

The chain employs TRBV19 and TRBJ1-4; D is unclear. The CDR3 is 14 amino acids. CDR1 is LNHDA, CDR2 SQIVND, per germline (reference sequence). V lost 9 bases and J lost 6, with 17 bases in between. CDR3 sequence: CASTFGFRDEKLFF. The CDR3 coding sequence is TGTGCCAGCACCTTTGGGTTCCGGGATGAAAAACTGTTTTTT.

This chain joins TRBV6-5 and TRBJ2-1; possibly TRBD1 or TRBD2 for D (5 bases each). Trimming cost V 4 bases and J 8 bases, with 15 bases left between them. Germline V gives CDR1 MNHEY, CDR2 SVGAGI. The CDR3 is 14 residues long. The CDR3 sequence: CASSSYELGDEQFF. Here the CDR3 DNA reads TGTGCCAGCAGTTCCTACGAACTAGGGGATGAGCAGTTCTTC.

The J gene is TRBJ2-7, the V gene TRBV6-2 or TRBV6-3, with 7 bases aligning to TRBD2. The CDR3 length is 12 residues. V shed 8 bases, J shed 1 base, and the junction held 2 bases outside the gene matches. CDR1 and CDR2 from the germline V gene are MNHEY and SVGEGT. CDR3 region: CASGRGSYEQYF. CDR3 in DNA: TGTGCCAGCGGGAGGGGTTCCTACGAGCAGTACTTC.

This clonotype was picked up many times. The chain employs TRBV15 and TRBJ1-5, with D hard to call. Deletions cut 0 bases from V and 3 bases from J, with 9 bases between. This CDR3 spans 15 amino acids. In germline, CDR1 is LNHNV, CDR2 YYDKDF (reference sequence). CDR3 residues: CATSRDRRDNQPQHF. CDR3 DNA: TGTGCCACCAGCAGAGATCGCAGAGACAATCAGCCCCAGCATTTT.

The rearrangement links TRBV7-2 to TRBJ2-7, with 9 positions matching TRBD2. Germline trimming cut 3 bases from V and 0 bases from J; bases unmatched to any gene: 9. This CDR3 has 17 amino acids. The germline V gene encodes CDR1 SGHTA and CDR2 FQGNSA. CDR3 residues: CASSLGAGGGDSYEQYF. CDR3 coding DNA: TGTGCCAGCAGCTTGGGCGCGGGAGGGGGTGACTCCTACGAGCAGTACTTC. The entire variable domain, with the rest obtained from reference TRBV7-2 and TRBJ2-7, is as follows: GAGVSQSPSNKVTEKGKDVELRCDPISGHTALYWYRQSLGQGLEFLIYFQGNSAPDKSGLPSDRFSAERTGGSVSTLTIQRTQQEDSAVYLCASSLGAGGGDSYEQYFGPGTRLTVT.

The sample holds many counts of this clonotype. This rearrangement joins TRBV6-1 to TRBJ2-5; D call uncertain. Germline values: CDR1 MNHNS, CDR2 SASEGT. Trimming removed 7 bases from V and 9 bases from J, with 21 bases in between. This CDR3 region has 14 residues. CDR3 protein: CASTLGPHTEAQYF. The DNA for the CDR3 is TGTGCCAGCACCCTCGGACCCCATACTGAGGCCCAGTACTTC.

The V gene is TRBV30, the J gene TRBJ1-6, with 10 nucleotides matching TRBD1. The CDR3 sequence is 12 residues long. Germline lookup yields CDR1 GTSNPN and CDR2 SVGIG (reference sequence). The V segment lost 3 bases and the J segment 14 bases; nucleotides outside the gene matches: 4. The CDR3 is CAWSPGQGSLHF. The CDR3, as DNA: TGTGCCTGGAGCCCGGGACAGGGGTCCCTCCACTTT.

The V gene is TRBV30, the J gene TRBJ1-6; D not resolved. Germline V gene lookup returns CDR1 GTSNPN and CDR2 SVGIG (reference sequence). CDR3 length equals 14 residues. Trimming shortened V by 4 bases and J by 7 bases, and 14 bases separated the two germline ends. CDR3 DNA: TGTGCCTGGACAATTGGTCTGATAAATTCACCCCTCCACTTT. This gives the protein CAWTIGLINSPLHF.

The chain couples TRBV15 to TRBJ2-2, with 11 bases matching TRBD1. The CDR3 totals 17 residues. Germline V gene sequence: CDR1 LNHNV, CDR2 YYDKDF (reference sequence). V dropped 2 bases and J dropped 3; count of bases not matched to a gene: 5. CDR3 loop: CATSRPAGQGDTGELFF. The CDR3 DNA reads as TGTGCCACCAGCAGACCCGCGGGACAGGGGGACACCGGGGAGCTGTTTTTT.